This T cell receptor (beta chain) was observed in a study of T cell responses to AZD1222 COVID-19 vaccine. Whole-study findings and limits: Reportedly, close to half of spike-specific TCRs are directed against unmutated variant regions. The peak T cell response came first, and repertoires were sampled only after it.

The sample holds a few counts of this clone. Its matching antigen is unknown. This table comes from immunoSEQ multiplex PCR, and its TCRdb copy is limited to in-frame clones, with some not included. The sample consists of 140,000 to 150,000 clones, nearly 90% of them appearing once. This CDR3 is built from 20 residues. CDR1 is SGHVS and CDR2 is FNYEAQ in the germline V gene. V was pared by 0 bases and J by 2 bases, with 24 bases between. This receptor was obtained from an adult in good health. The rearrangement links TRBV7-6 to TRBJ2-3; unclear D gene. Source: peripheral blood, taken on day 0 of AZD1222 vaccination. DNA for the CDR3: TGTGCCAGCAGCTTAGCTACTTTTCAGACCTCAGAGATATACACAGATACGCAGTATTTT. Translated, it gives CASSLATFQTSEIYTDTQYF.